A single sample is the source of the 9 T cell receptor beta chains below, sequenced in a study of control samples from healthy donors and cancer patients. Assay used: immunoSEQ multiplex PCR; TCRdb lists only in-frame clones, some missing. In the table there are 100,000 to 120,000 clones, approximately 82% of which are singletons. What was sequenced was blood. Source of these receptors: a young man in good health.

J is TRBJ1-1 and V is TRBV6-6, with D perhaps matching TRBD1 (6 bases). This CDR3 is 14 amino acids long. V was clipped by 6 bases and J by 4 bases, with 15 bases between them. Germline CDR1 is MNHNY and CDR2 is SVGAGI (reference sequence). The CDR3 DNA follows: TGTGCCAGCAGCCAGGGTAGGGGGGGCACTGAAGCTTTCTTT. This sequence encodes CASSQGRGGTEAFF.

The sample holds a few counts of this clone. The genes are TRBV6-5 and TRBJ1-2; D is unclear. Germline V CDR1 and CDR2: MNHEY, SVGAGI. The CDR3 consists of 14 residues. V lost 4 bases, J lost 0 bases, and 9 bases lay in between. The CDR3 is CASSLGGANYGYTF. Written as DNA, the CDR3 is TGTGCCAGCAGTTTGGGAGGTGCTAACTATGGCTACACCTTC.

The V gene is TRBV19, the J gene TRBJ1-4, with a weak D call TRBD1 (6 bases). Trimming removed 5 bases at V and 8 bases at J, with 18 bases between. The CDR3 is made up of 15 amino acids. Germline CDR1 LNHDA, CDR2 SQIVND (reference sequence). As DNA, the CDR3 is TGTGCCAGTAGTTCAAACAGGGCCTTTCGGGAAAAACTGTTTTTT. It yields the protein CASSSNRAFREKLFF. Full variable domain (missing parts from reference TRBV19 and TRBJ1-4): DGGITQSPKYLFRKEGQNVTLSCEQNLNHDAMYWYRQDPGQGLRLIYYSQIVNDFQKGDIAEGYSVSREKKESFPLTVTSAQKNPTAFYLCASSSNRAFREKLFFGSGTQLSVL.

The rearrangement uses TRBV29-1 and TRBJ2-6; the D is unclear. Germline V gene sequence: CDR1 SQVTM, CDR2 ANQGSEA. This CDR3 has 12 residues. This CDR3 reads CNAWSGANVLTF. Here the CDR3 DNA reads TGCAACGCCTGGAGTGGGGCCAACGTCCTGACTTTC.

The V and J genes are TRBV6-2 or TRBV6-3 and TRBJ2-1; 7 nucleotides line up with TRBD2. Per the germline V gene, CDR1 is MNHEY and CDR2 is SVGEGT. The CDR3 has 18 residues. V lost 0 bases and J lost 4; bases outside the gene matches: 12. The CDR3 DNA reads as TGTGCCAGCAGTTACTCGTTTGAGCGGGGTTTTATGTACAATGAGCAGTTCTTC. It codes for CASSYSFERGFMYNEQFF.

The rearrangement joins TRBV3-1 (or the pseudogene TRBV3-2) to TRBJ2-4; TRBD1 matches 7 bases. Germline CDR1 is LGHDT and CDR2 is YNNKEL (reference sequence). The CDR3 has 17 amino acids. J was trimmed by 1 base and V by 3 bases; bases with no gene match: 9. CDR3 residues: CASSHPQGRGAKNIQYF. CDR3 nucleotide sequence: TGTGCCAGCAGCCACCCACAGGGGAGAGGGGCCAAAAACATTCAGTACTTC.

The genes are TRBV5-4 and TRBJ1-3; no definite D call. Germline CDR1 is SGHNT and CDR2 is YYREEE (reference sequence). The V end was cut by 4 bases, the J end by 2 bases, with 13 bases between. This CDR3 spans 15 amino acids. Here the CDR3 DNA reads TGTGCCAGCAGCCGGACGCCGGGAACTGGAAACACCATATATTTT. Translation gives CASSRTPGTGNTIYF.

J is TRBJ2-7 and V is TRBV27, with 7 bases identical to TRBD1. After removal of 6 bases from V and 2 bases from J, the junction contained 7 bases not matched to a gene. This CDR3 comprises 14 residues. Germline CDR1 reads MNHEY; CDR2 reads SMNVEV (reference sequence). CDR3 DNA sequence: TGTGCCAGCAGCCCCGGGACAGAAACCTACGAGCAGTACTTC. Its translation is CASSPGTETYEQYF.

The rearrangement joins TRBV27 to TRBJ2-3, with a weak D call TRBD2 (5 bases). The CDR3 loop spans 16 amino acids. V lost 7 bases and J 1 base, leaving 18 bases between the germline ends. Per germline, CDR1 MNHEY and CDR2 SMNVEV (reference sequence). CDR3 amino acids: CASTATIALGTDTQYF. The CDR3 DNA reads TGTGCCAGCACCGCGACCATAGCGCTGGGCACAGATACGCAGTATTTT.